The entry below describes one T cell receptor beta chain. As originally analysed: The assay estimated nucleated cells by amplifying reference gene primers. Some clones are missing from TCRdb's copy, which holds only in-frame ones; the method was immunoSEQ multiplex PCR. That table gives V, J and clone size, and the DNA gave D and trimming. The data contain 200,000 to 250,000 clones, 84% of them singletons. The CDR3 totals 14 residues. Germline-derived CDR1 and CDR2 are MGHRA and YSYEKL. Trimming took off 0 bases at V and 3 bases at J, with 9 bases between the two ends. During active infection, Seattle patients enrolled and were then monitored through disease. This sample was taken from a study of blood T cell repertoires in COVID-19. Study-level information: COVID-19 samples, acute and convalescent, were from the United States, Italy and Spain. The analysed material was cDNA or gDNA that came from T cells, B-cell-depleted T cells, or PBMCs.

The rearrangement joins TRBV4-1 to TRBJ2-7; D is unresolved. What was sequenced was peripheral blood. This clonotype originated in a woman of 80 years or more with COVID-19, enrolled during active disease. Written as DNA, the CDR3 is TGCGCCAGCAGCCAAGAGGGCAGCTACTACGAGCAGTACTTC. Protein sequence: CASSQEGSYYEQYF.